This TCR beta chain was captured by sequencing in a study of glioma-infiltrating T cells after dendritic cell vaccination. Study-level background: Patients had newly diagnosed or recurrent glioblastoma and received dendritic cell vaccines. Overall study findings and caveats: Higher TCR clonality did not directly relate to longer survival.

Losses at the gene ends were 5 bases for V and 0 bases for J; bases not matched to a gene: 21. The germline V gene has CDR1 LNHDA and CDR2 SQIVND (reference sequence). This CDR3 contains 21 residues. Amplification used 60 V beta primers and 13 J beta primers. Sequencing was performed with immunoSEQ multiplex PCR; in TCRdb, only in-frame clones are kept and a portion is missing. The table shows about 50,000 clones, with about 89% occurring only once. Concerning this clone itself: Antigen: not known.

Time point: after dendritic cell vaccination, including at tumor progression/relapse. This TCR derives from a human donor with glioblastoma. This specimen was blood, taken after dendritic cell vaccination. This chain links TRBV19 with TRBJ1-3, with 8 bases aligning to TRBD1. CDR3 sequence: CASSPKSPGTGEFGSGNTIYF. CDR3 in DNA: TGTGCCAGTAGTCCGAAGAGTCCCGGGACAGGAGAATTCGGCTCTGGAAACACCATATATTTT.